One and the same sample provided the 28 T cell receptor beta chains below, sequenced in a study of cytomegalovirus exposure and HLA in healthy donors. Assay: immunoSEQ multiplex PCR; the TCRdb copy retains only in-frame clones and omits some. Among about 71,000 clones listed, 85% to 95% were seen once. The material sequenced was PBMCs. These receptors all stem from a woman between 18 and 29 years old in good health and CMV-seronegative.

This sequence joins TRBV9 and TRBJ2-1, with D possibly being TRBD1 (5 bases). The CDR3 covers 18 residues. The V gene lost 0 bases and the J gene lost 7 bases, with 23 bases spanning the gap. Germline CDR1 reads SGDLS; CDR2 reads YYNGEE. The CDR3 here is CASSVAVQAKGSWNEQFF. CDR3 nucleotide sequence: TGTGCCAGCAGCGTAGCAGTTCAGGCGAAGGGGTCTTGGAATGAGCAGTTCTTC.

The table lists this clone with a count of one. The genes are TRBV28 and TRBJ1-2; D uncertain. This CDR3 contains 17 residues. The V gene lost 1 base and the J gene lost 0 bases, with 15 bases spanning the gap. The germline CDR1 and CDR2 sequences are MDHEN and SYDVKM. DNA for the CDR3: TGTGCCAGCAGTTTATTTGGGGAGGGCAGAGCTAACTATGGCTACACCTTC. Residues: CASSLFGEGRANYGYTF.

CDR3 protein: CASSQPTGSTEAFF. In nucleotides, the CDR3 is TGTGCCAGCAGCCAACCGACAGGGAGCACTGAAGCTTTCTTT. The chain links TRBV4-2 to TRBJ1-1; the match to TRBD1 covers 7 bases. The CDR3 consists of 14 residues. Losses at the gene ends were 2 bases for V and 4 bases for J; bases not matched to a gene: 4. Per germline, CDR1 LGHNA and CDR2 YNFKEQ.

The V and J genes are TRBV5-4 and TRBJ2-3; 9 nucleotides match TRBD1. Per the germline V gene, CDR1 is SGHNT and CDR2 is YYREEE (reference sequence). The CDR3 spans 17 residues. The trim removed 0 bases at V and 1 base at J, leaving 6 bases unmatched. CDR3 sequence (DNA): TGTGCCAGCAGCTTGGTTCCAACAGGGGGCGGCACAGATACGCAGTATTTT. Its protein product is CASSLVPTGGGTDTQYF.

The rearrangement joins TRBV4-3 to TRBJ2-2, with TRBD2 identical over 10 bases. Germline-derived CDR1 and CDR2 are LGHNA and YSLEER. The CDR3 is 15 amino acids. V dropped 4 bases and J dropped 7; count of bases not matched to a gene: 6. The CDR3 DNA sequence: TGCGCCAGCAGCCTCGAGCGGGGGGGCCACGGGGAGCTGTTTTTT. Amino acid sequence: CASSLERGGHGELFF.

This clone was seen only once. The rearrangement uses TRBV4-3 and TRBJ2-1; D might be TRBD2 (6 bases). Germline values: CDR1 LGHNA, CDR2 YSLEER. CDR3 size: 14 residues. Trimming stripped 1 base from V and 10 bases from J, with 14 bases between. The CDR3: CASSQATGTEEQFF. In DNA, the CDR3 is TGCGCCAGCAGCCAAGCAACGGGGACTGAAGAGCAGTTCTTC.

In DNA form, the CDR3 reads TGTGCCAGCAGCCCCGGGAGGGCCGGTTACGAGCAGTACTTC. Protein: CASSPGRAGYEQYF. The rearrangement links TRBV6-5 to TRBJ2-7; TRBD2 matches 8 bases. V lost 6 bases to trimming and J lost 4 bases; unmatched junction nucleotides: 8. The CDR3 is 14 amino acids. Germline CDR1 MNHEY, CDR2 SVGAGI.

The CDR3 DNA is TGCGCCAGCAGCCAAGATAATCTGAGCTCTGGAAACACCATATATTTT. This sequence encodes CASSQDNLSSGNTIYF. This rearrangement joins TRBV4-3 to TRBJ1-3; D is ambiguous. There are 16 residues in the CDR3. Germline CDR1 and CDR2: LGHNA and YSLEER. V was trimmed by 0 bases and J by 0 bases, leaving 9 bases between them.

This clone was seen once. The chain combines TRBV5-8 with TRBJ1-1, with 10 bases lining up with TRBD1. J lost 5 bases, V lost 4 bases, and 5 bases had no gene match. CDR1 SGHTS and CDR2 YDEGEE come from the germline V gene. CDR3 length equals 14 residues. The CDR3 DNA is TGTGCCAGCAGCCCGGACAGGGGGGGGACTGAAGCTTTCTTT. Amino acids: CASSPDRGGTEAFF.

This clone was picked up one time. The chain combines TRBV19 with TRBJ1-2; TRBD1 agrees at 10 bases. CDR1 and CDR2 (germline): LNHDA, SQIVND (reference sequence). V trimming: 6 bases; J trimming: 5 bases; junction bases outside the gene matches: 15. The CDR3 is made up of 17 amino acids. The CDR3 region has the DNA TGTGCCAGTAGACTTAGCGAGGGACAGGGGATTTGGTATGGCTACACCTTC. Its translation: CASRLSEGQGIWYGYTF.

This chain joins TRBV19 and TRBJ2-7; 8 bases match TRBD2. The V gene end was trimmed by 5 bases and the J gene end by 5 bases; junction bases not matched to a gene: 14. Germline V gene sequence: CDR1 LNHDA, CDR2 SQIVND (reference sequence). CDR3 length equals 16 residues. DNA for the CDR3: TGTGCCAGTAGTGAGTTTACTAGCGGTCCTATGAACGAGCAGTACTTC. Amino acid sequence: CASSEFTSGPMNEQYF.

This clone appeared once. This chain uses TRBV5-5 with TRBJ1-5; the D is unclear. V gave up 1 base and J gave up 1 base, with 9 bases separating them. The CDR3 is 15 amino acids. The V gene's germline CDR1 is SGHKS and CDR2 YYEKEE (reference sequence). The CDR3 protein is CASSLRGSSNQPQHF. CDR3 coding DNA: TGTGCCAGCAGCTTGAGAGGTTCCAGCAATCAGCCCCAGCATTTT. Filled out from reference TRBV5-5 and TRBJ1-5, the complete variable domain reads DAGVTQSPTHLIKTRGQQVTLRCSPISGHKSVSWYQQVLGQGPQFIFQYYEKEERGRGNFPDRFSARQFPNYSSELNVNALLLGDSALYLCASSLRGSSNQPQHFGDGTRLSIL.

The chain carries TRBV19 and TRBJ1-1, with D possibly TRBD1 on 6 matching bases. The V end lost 4 bases, the J end lost 6 bases, and 6 bases lay between the germline ends. CDR3 length: 11 residues. Germline V gives CDR1 LNHDA, CDR2 SQIVND (reference sequence). The CDR3 DNA is TGTGCCAGTAGTACAGGGGCTGAAGCTTTCTTT. This gives the protein CASSTGAEAFF.

This chain connects TRBV25-1 to TRBJ1-4; 8 nucleotides match TRBD1. This CDR3 contains 17 residues. J lost 7 bases, V lost 5 bases, and 15 bases had no gene match. CDR1 is MGHDK and CDR2 is SYGVNS in the germline V gene. The CDR3 loop reads CASSSAVGGTGGEKLFF. The CDR3 nucleotides read TGTGCCAGCAGTTCAGCGGTCGGCGGGACAGGCGGTGAAAAACTGTTTTTT.

The chain has TRBV5-1 and TRBJ2-7; 9 bases fit TRBD1. The CDR3 consists of 15 residues. The J segment lost 0 bases and the V segment lost 5 bases, leaving 6 bases of the junction unmatched. CDR1 SGHRS and CDR2 YFSETQ come from the germline V gene. CDR3 sequence: CASREDRGVSYEQYF. In nucleotides, the CDR3 is TGCGCCAGCAGAGAGGACAGGGGCGTCTCCTACGAGCAGTACTTC.

The table lists this clone with a count of one. The J gene is TRBJ2-1, the V gene TRBV15; D is perhaps TRBD1 (5 bases). The CDR3 has 13 amino acids. Germline CDR1 is LNHNV and CDR2 is YYDKDF (reference sequence). V lost 0 bases, J lost 6 bases, and 6 bases lay in between. The chain's CDR3 is CATSRDRVNEQFF. The CDR3 nucleotides are TGTGCCACCAGCAGAGACAGGGTCAATGAGCAGTTCTTC.

CDR3 coding DNA: TGTGCCAGCAGTGAAGACCCTTTCCCGGCGGGGCAGTACTTC. This gives the protein CASSEDPFPAGQYF. J is TRBJ2-7 and V is TRBV6-1; tentatively, D is TRBD2 (5 bases). Trimming pared 1 base from V and 9 bases from J, leaving 16 bases between. Germline loops: CDR1 MNHNS, CDR2 SASEGT. The CDR3 sequence is 14 residues long.

This chain uses TRBV30 with TRBJ2-3; 9 bases agree with TRBD2. This CDR3 has 17 amino acids. Unmatched junction bases numbered 10, after V lost 1 base and J lost 2 bases. In germline, CDR1 is GTSNPN, CDR2 SVGIG (reference sequence). The chain's CDR3 is CAWSAGASGTITDTQYF. CDR3 in DNA: TGTGCCTGGAGTGCGGGGGCTAGCGGGACCATCACAGATACGCAGTATTTT.

The rearrangement uses TRBV29-1 and TRBJ2-3; 8 nucleotides match TRBD2. The CDR3 covers 14 residues. The V gene's germline CDR1 is SQVTM and CDR2 ANQGSEA. J gave up 2 bases and V 5 bases, and 6 bases lay outside the gene matches. DNA for the CDR3: TGCAGCGTTTATGGCGGGGGGACCACAGATACGCAGTATTTT. It encodes CSVYGGGTTDTQYF.

The chain uses TRBV2 and TRBJ2-1; 9 nucleotides align to TRBD2. The germline gives CDR1 SNHLY, CDR2 FYNNEI. The CDR3 runs 17 residues. Trimming removed 4 bases from V and 0 bases from J; junction bases left unmatched: 7. CDR3 sequence: CASSGASGTNSYNEQFF. Here the CDR3 DNA reads TGTGCCAGCAGTGGGGCTAGCGGGACCAACTCCTACAATGAGCAGTTCTTC.

The chain is built from TRBV6-5 and TRBJ2-5, with a tentative D call TRBD2 (6 bases). Germline V gene data show CDR1 as MNHEY and CDR2 as SVGAGI. Trimming took 2 bases from V and 5 from J, leaving 15 bases between them. The CDR3 is 15 residues long. The CDR3 DNA sequence: TGTGCCAGCAGTTACGTCGGGGGACGGTCGGAGACCCAGTACTTC. Its protein product is CASSYVGGRSETQYF.

The chain employs TRBV10-3 and TRBJ2-1; 8 bases agree with TRBD1. Trimming took 11 bases from V and 2 from J; bases not matched to a gene: 5. Looked up from germline, CDR1 is ENHRY and CDR2 is SYGVKD. There are 13 residues in the CDR3. The CDR3 region is CALGTGAYNEQFF. CDR3 DNA sequence: TGTGCCCTTGGGACAGGCGCCTACAATGAGCAGTTCTTC.

The J gene is TRBJ1-4, the V gene TRBV7-2, with 8 bases aligning to TRBD1. The CDR3 loop spans 16 amino acids. Germline V lookup: CDR1 SGHTA, CDR2 FQGNSA. V lost 3 bases and J lost 1; bases outside the gene matches: 4. CDR3 sequence reads: CASSFIQGETNEKLFF. The CDR3 DNA is TGTGCCAGCAGCTTTATACAGGGGGAAACTAATGAAAAACTGTTTTTT.

The chain has TRBV7-9 and TRBJ2-1; D might be TRBD2 (6 bases). The germline V gene encodes CDR1 SEHNR and CDR2 FQNEAQ (reference sequence). This CDR3 is built from 17 residues. V was shortened by 4 bases and J by 0 bases, with 16 bases between the two germline ends. The CDR3 loop reads CASSSGSRERSYNEQFF. CDR3 nucleotides: TGTGCCAGCAGCTCCGGTTCTCGGGAGCGCTCCTACAATGAGCAGTTCTTC.

The V and J genes are TRBV4-2 and TRBJ1-1; possibly TRBD1 for D (5 bases). This CDR3 has 15 amino acids. V lost 3 bases to trimming and J lost 1 base, with 12 bases between them. CDR1 is LGHNA and CDR2 is YNFKEQ in the germline V gene. CDR3 sequence reads: CASSHPGQRNTEAFF. The CDR3 nucleotides are TGTGCCAGCAGCCATCCCGGACAAAGGAACACTGAAGCTTTCTTT.

The gene calls are TRBV6-1 and TRBJ1-3, with D maybe TRBD1 (5 bases). This CDR3 has 14 residues. Germline V gene data show CDR1 as MNHNS and CDR2 as SASEGT. V was clipped by 2 bases and J by 4 bases, with 9 bases between them. CDR3 in amino acids: CASSEPGHGNTIYF. DNA for the CDR3: TGTGCCAGCAGTGAACCAGGGCACGGAAACACCATATATTTT.

The sample holds a few counts of this clone. The chain joins TRBV7-9 to TRBJ1-2; D is unresolved. This CDR3 spans 15 amino acids. The V gene lost 0 bases and the J gene lost 4 bases, with 12 bases spanning the gap. CDR1 is SEHNR, CDR2 FQNEAQ, per germline (reference sequence). The CDR3 reads CASSLAGVATYGYTF. The CDR3 DNA reads as TGTGCCAGCAGCTTAGCGGGAGTGGCGACCTATGGCTACACCTTC.

The gene calls are TRBV11-3 and TRBJ2-3, with a weak D call TRBD2 (6 bases). Trimming removed 3 bases from V and 4 bases from J, with 11 bases in between. This CDR3 is built from 14 residues. From germline, CDR1 is SGHNT and CDR2 YENEEA. For the CDR3, the DNA is TGTGCCAGCAGCTTGAGCGGGTCGGCAGATACGCAGTATTTT. Its protein is CASSLSGSADTQYF.